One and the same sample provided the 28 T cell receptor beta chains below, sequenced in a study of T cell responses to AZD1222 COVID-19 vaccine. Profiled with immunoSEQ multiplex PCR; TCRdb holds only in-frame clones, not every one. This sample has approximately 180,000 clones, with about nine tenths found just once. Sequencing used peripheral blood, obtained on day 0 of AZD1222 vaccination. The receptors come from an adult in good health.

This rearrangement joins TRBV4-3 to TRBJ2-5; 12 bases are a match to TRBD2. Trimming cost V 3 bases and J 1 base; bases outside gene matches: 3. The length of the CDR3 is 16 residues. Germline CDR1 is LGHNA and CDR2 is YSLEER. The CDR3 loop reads CASSHGTSGFQETQYF. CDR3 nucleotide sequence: TGCGCCAGCAGCCATGGGACTAGCGGGTTCCAAGAGACCCAGTACTTC.

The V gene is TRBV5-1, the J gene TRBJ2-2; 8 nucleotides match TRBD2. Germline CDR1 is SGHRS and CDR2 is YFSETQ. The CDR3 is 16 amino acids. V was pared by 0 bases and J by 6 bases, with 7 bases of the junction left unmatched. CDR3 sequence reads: CASSLAGLEDAGELFF. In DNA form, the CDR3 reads TGCGCCAGCAGCTTGGCGGGACTAGAAGACGCCGGGGAGCTGTTTTTT.

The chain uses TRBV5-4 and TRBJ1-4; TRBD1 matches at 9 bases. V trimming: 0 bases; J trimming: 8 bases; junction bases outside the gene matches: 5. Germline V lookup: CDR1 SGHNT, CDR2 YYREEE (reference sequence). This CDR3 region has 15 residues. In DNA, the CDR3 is TGTGCCAGCAGCTTGGGCGGGACAGGGCTCGAAAAACTGTTTTTT. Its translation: CASSLGGTGLEKLFF.

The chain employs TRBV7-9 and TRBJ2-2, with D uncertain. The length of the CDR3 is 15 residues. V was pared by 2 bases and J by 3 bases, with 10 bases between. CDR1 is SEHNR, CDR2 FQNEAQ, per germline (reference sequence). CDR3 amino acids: CASSLRLPDTGELFF. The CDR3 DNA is TGTGCCAGCAGCTTAAGGCTCCCTGACACCGGGGAGCTGTTTTTT. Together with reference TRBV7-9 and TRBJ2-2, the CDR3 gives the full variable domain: DTGVSQNPRHKITKRGQNVTFRCDPISEHNRLYWYRQTLGQGPEFLTYFQNEAQLEKSRLLSDRFSAERPKGSFSTLEIQRTEQGDSAMYLCASSLRLPDTGELFFGEGSRLTVL.

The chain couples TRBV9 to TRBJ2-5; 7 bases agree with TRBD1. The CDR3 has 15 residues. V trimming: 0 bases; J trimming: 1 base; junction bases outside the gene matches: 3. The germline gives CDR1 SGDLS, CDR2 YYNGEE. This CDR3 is CASSVATGAQETQYF. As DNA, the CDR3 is TGTGCCAGCAGCGTAGCAACAGGGGCCCAAGAGACCCAGTACTTC.

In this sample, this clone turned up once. The CDR3 nucleotides read TGTGCCAGCAGCCTTGAATGGGAAGCTTTCTTT. It translates to CASSLEWEAFF. The V call is TRBV7-9, the J call TRBJ1-1; no clear D gene. V lost 5 bases, J lost 8 bases, and 9 bases lay in between. Germline V lookup: CDR1 SEHNR, CDR2 FQNEAQ (reference sequence). This CDR3 comprises 11 residues.

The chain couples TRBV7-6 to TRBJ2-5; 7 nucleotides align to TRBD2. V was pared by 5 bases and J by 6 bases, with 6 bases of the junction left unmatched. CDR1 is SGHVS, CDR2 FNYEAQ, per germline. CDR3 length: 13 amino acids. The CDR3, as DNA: TGTGCCAGCAGCGAACCGGGGGGAAAGACCCAGTACTTC. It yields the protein CASSEPGGKTQYF.

CDR3 in amino acids: CASSLGARVRTQYF. CDR3 in DNA: TGTGCCAGCAGCTTAGGAGCGAGGGTCCGGACCCAGTACTTC. The J gene is TRBJ2-5, the V gene TRBV7-9; D may be TRBD2 (5 bases). CDR3 length: 14 amino acids. V shed 1 base and J shed 7 bases, with 13 bases lying between them. CDR1 and CDR2 (germline): SEHNR, FQNEAQ (reference sequence).

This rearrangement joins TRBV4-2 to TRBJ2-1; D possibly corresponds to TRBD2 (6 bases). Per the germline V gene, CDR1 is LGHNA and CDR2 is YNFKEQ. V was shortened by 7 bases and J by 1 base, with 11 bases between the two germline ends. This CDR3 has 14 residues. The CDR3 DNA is TGTGCCAGCACCCCGGAGGGGTCCTACAATGAGCAGTTCTTC. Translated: CASTPEGSYNEQFF.

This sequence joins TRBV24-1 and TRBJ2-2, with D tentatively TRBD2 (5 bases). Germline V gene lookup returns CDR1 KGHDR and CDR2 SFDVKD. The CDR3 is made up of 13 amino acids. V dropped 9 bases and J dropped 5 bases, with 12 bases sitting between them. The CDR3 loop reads CATSAPGTGELFF. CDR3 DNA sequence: TGTGCCACCTCGGCGCCGGGAACCGGGGAGCTGTTTTTT.

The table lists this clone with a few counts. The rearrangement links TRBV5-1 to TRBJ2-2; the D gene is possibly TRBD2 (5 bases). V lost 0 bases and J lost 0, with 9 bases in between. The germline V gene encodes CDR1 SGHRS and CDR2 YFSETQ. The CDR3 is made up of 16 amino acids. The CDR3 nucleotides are TGCGCCAGCAGCTTGGAACGGGGTACGAACACCGGGGAGCTGTTTTTT. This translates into CASSLERGTNTGELFF.

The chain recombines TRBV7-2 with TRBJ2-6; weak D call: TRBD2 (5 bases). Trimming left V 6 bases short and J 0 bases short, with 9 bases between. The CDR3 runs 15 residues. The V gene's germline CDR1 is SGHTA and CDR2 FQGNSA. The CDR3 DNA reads TGTGCCAGCAGAATTGGGAGCTCTGGGGCCAACGTCCTGACTTTC. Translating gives CASRIGSSGANVLTF. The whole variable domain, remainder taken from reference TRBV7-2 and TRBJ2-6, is GAGVSQSPSNKVTEKGKDVELRCDPISGHTALYWYRQSLGQGLEFLIYFQGNSAPDKSGLPSDRFSAERTGGSVSTLTIQRTQQEDSAVYLCASRIGSSGANVLTFGAGSRLTVL.

CDR3 sequence reads: CASSQASRVRNQETQYF. The CDR3 DNA reads TGTGCCAGCAGCCAAGCGTCACGTGTCCGGAACCAAGAGACCCAGTACTTC. The chain links TRBV4-2 to TRBJ2-5; D is unclear. CDR1 and CDR2 (germline): LGHNA, YNFKEQ. Trimming removed 1 base from V and 0 bases from J, with 15 bases in between. CDR3 length equals 17 residues.

The CDR3 nucleotides are TGTGCCAGCAGTTCCTCCGGGCAGGGGGTACAGCCCCAGCATTTT. Translation: CASSSSGQGVQPQHF. The chain links TRBV28 to TRBJ1-5, with TRBD1 matching over 7 bases. CDR1 is MDHEN, CDR2 SYDVKM, per germline. J was trimmed by 7 bases and V by 4 bases; bases with no gene match: 10. CDR3 length equals 15 residues.

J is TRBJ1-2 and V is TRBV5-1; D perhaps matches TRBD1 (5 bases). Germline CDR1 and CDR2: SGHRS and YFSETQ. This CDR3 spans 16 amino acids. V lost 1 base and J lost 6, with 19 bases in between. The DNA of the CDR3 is TGCGCCAGCAGCTTGTACGAGGGGAGGGCTTCAGATGGCTACACCTTC. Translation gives CASSLYEGRASDGYTF.

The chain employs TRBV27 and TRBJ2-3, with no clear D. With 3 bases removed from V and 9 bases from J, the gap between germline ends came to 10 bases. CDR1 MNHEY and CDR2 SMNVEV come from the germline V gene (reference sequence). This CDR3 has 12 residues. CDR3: CASSFSGSTQYF. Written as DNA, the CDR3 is TGTGCCAGCAGTTTCTCTGGGTCAACGCAGTATTTT.

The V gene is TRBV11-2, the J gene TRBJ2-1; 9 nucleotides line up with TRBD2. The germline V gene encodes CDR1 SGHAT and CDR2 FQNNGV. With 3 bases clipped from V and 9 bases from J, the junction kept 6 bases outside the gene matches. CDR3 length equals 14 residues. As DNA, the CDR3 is TGTGCCAGCAGCTTTGGCGGGAGGGGGGCTGAGCAGTTCTTC. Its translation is CASSFGGRGAEQFF. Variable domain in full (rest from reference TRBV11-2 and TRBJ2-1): EAGVAQSPRYKIIEKRQSVAFWCNPISGHATLYWYQQILGQGPKLLIQFQNNGVVDDSQLPKDRFSAERLKGVDSTLKIQPAKLEDSAVYLCASSFGGRGAEQFFGPGTRLTVL.

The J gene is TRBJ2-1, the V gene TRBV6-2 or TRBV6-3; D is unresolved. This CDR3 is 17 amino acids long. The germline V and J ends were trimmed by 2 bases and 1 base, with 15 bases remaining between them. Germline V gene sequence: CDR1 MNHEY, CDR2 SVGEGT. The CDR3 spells CASSYPLRMSSYNEQFF. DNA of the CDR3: TGTGCCAGCAGTTACCCCCTGAGGATGTCGTCCTACAATGAGCAGTTCTTC.

For the CDR3, the DNA is TGTGCCAGCAGCTTAGAGGGGGGCGGACAGCCCCAGCATTTT. Protein: CASSLEGGGQPQHF. The chain recombines TRBV7-8 with TRBJ1-5, with D possibly TRBD1 on 6 matching bases. Trimming removed 1 base at V and 7 bases at J, with 11 bases between. CDR3 length: 14 amino acids. Germline values: CDR1 SGHVS, CDR2 FQNEAQ.

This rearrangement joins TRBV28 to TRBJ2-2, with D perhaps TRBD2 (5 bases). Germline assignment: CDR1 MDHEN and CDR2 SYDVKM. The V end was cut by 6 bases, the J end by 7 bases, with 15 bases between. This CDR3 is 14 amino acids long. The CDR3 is CASSTSGSDGELFF. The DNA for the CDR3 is TGTGCCAGCAGCACCTCGGGGTCGGACGGGGAGCTGTTTTTT.

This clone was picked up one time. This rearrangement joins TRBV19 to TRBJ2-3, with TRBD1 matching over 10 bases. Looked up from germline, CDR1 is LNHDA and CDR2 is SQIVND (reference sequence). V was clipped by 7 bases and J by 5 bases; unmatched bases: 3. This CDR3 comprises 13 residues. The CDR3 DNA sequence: TGTGCCAGTAAGGGACAGGGGCTAGATACGCAGTATTTT. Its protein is CASKGQGLDTQYF.

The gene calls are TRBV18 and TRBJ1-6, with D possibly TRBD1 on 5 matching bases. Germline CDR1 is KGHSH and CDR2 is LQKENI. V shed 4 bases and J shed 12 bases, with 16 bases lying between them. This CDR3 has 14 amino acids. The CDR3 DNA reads TGTGCCAGCTCACTTAGGTCGGGGACGGAACCCCTCCACTTT. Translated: CASSLRSGTEPLHF.

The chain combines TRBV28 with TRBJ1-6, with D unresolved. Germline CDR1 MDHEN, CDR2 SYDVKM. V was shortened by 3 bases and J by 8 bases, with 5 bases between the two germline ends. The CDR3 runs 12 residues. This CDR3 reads CASSFGDSPLHF. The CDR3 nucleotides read TGTGCCAGCAGTTTTGGGGATTCACCCCTCCACTTT.

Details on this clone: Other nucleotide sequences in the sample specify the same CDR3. CDR3 amino acids: CASSLAVNQPQHF. The CDR3, as DNA: TGTGCCAGCAGTTTAGCCGTCAATCAGCCCCAGCATTTT. The chain couples TRBV12-3 or TRBV12-4 to TRBJ1-5, with D unresolved. This CDR3 comprises 13 residues. Trimming cost V 0 bases and J 3 bases, with 3 bases left between them.

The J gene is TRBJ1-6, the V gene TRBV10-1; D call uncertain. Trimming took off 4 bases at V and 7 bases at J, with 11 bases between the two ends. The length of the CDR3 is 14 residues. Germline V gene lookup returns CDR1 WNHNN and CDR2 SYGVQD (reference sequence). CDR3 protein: CASSVSSGNSPLHF. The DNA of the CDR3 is TGCGCCAGCAGTGTCTCATCGGGAAATTCACCCCTCCACTTT.

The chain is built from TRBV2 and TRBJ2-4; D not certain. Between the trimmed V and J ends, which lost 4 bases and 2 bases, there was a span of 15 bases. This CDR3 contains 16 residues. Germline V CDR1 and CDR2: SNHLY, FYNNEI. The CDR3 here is CASSGLGGVTKNIQYF. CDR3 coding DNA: TGTGCCAGCAGTGGACTGGGTGGGGTTACCAAAAACATTCAGTACTTC.

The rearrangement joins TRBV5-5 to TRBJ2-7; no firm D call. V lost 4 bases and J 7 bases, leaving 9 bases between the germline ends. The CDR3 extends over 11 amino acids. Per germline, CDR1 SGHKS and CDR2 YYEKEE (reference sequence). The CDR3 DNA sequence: TGTGCCAGCAGCACCCTTGGGGAGCAGTACTTC. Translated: CASSTLGEQYF. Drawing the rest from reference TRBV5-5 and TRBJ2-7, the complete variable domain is DAGVTQSPTHLIKTRGQQVTLRCSPISGHKSVSWYQQVLGQGPQFIFQYYEKEERGRGNFPDRFSARQFPNYSSELNVNALLLGDSALYLCASSTLGEQYFGPGTRLTVT.

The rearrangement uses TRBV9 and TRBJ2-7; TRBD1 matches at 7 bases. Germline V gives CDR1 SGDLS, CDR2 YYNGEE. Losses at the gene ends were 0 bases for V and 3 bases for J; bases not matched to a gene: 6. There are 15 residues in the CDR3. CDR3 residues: CASSVAGTAFYEQYF. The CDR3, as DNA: TGTGCCAGCAGCGTAGCCGGGACAGCCTTCTACGAGCAGTACTTC.